This TCR beta chain was recovered during a study of identical twins (dated by TCRdb to the mid-2010s). A note on the overall study: TCR alpha and beta repertoires from monozygotic twins, unrelated adults of various ages and cord blood were deep-sequenced to test whether fetal clonotypes persist. To rule out contamination, replicate twin experiments were performed at different times with different library preparation protocols.

Library method: 5' RACE. The sequencing machine was an Illumina HiSeq 2000. Template switching added a universal primer binding site, and the final cDNA carried a unique molecular identifier that allowed TCR cDNA molecules to be counted accurately. First-strand cDNA for TCR alpha and beta chains was synthesized from specific primers in the conserved constant-segment region. To control for contamination, every cDNA library carried two barcodes: a SMART-Mk sample barcode plus Illumina barcodes. Two successive PCR steps introduced TruSeq adapter sequences along with Illumina sample barcodes. The Illumina HiSeq platform was used with custom primers to sequence TCR alpha and beta cDNA libraries. In the paper's pipeline: MiGEC processed the raw reads to extract unique molecular identifiers, while MiXCR was used to determine the CDR3 positions. For each individual, recombination models were inferred using an EM algorithm with the repgenHMM and IGoR tools. The analysis of shared clonotypes was done with the tcR package in R, with sharing normalized by the product of cloneset sizes. To study raw recombination free of thymic and clonal selection effects, out-of-frame nonproductive sequences were analyzed. Using fastp trimming at Q25 and MiXCR clonotype assembly, TCRdb reanalyzed the public sequencing data and kept in-frame beta chains. For every CDR3 protein sequence, its rows merge into one entry that carries the most common genes and DNA. TCRdb's processing, not the authors' own work, is the source of the V and J calls. The sample has 220,000 or so distinct CDR3 sequences on record, about 7% of them singletons. The ten largest clones represent 3% to 4.5% of the sample.

This clonotype was observed at least ten times. This clone's antigen is unknown. Base qualities are not at hand, and no much larger clone is one base apart. Every donor was a healthy Caucasian. Three pairs of female monozygotic twins, all aged 18 to 29 years, were included in the twin cohort. Miltenyi CD45RO+ enrichment and human naive T-cell isolation kits were used to isolate memory (CD45RO+) and naive T cells from PBMC. V is clipped by 7 bases and J by 1 base, and the sequence between their germline boundaries is 10 bases long. CDR1 and CDR2 were assigned from the germline V gene as ENHRY and SYGVKD. Including the terminal cysteine and phenylalanine, the CDR3 comprises 14 residues. Of all the DNA, just the CDR3 is kept, 42 bases in frame from base 1. The paper as a whole reports these results and caveats: Conclusions relied on cross-sectional statistical analysis, since the same donors could not be followed over many years. Invariant T cells such as MAIT and iNKT could partly confound zero-insertion analyses, although diverse VJ usage argued against such confounding for most clonotypes. Abundant cord blood beta clonotypes carried fewer insertions; young adult naive repertoires showed a weaker similar trend, while memory repertoires showed none. In beta out-of-frame sequences, excess twin sharing was weaker, because having fewer shared sequences lowered the signal-to-noise ratio. Out-of-frame TCR alpha sharing in monozygotic twins was systematically underestimated by recombination models, whereas sharing between unrelated individuals was in agreement with the recombination models. Compared with coincidental sharing between unrelated individuals, an excess of low generation-probability sequences was observed among out-of-frame TCR alpha sequences shared between twins.

These same data were also listed under a study on yellow fever vaccine responses in identical twins. In that second paper, the authors write: The authors reported that the T cell response to vaccination in identical twins appeared partly convergent and partly personalized. Focusing on identical twins, the study followed the T cell clones that responded to the vaccine, and did so with precision.

Specimen: memory (CD45RO+) T cells sorted from blood. The cell subset or site label corresponds to: CD45RO+ enriched T cells. This chain is built from TRBV10-3 and TRBJ2-2; the D gene cannot be resolved reliably. This sequence was found in a woman in her late teens or twenties in good health. CDR3 region: CAINKGLNTGELFF. The DNA is as follows: TGTGCCATCAATAAGGGATTGAACACCGGGGAGCTGTTTTTT.